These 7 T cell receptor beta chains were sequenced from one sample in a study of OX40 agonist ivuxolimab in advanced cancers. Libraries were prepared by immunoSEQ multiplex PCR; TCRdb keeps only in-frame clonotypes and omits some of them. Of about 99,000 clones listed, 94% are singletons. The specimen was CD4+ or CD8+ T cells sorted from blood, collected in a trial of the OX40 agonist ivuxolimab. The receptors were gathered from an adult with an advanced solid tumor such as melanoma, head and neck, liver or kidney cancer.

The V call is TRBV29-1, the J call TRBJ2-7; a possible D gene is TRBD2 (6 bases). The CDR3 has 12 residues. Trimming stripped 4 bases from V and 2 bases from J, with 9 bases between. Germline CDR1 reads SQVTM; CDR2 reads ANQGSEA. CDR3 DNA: TGCAGCGTTGTAGCGGCTACCTACGAGCAGTACTTC. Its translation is CSVVAATYEQYF.

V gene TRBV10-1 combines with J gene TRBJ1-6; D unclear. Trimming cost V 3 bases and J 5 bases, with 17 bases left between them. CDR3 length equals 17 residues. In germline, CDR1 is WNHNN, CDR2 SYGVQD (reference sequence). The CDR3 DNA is TGCGCCAGCAGTGAATCCTTCCCGACCGGTAATAATTCACCCCTCCACTTT. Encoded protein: CASSESFPTGNNSPLHF.

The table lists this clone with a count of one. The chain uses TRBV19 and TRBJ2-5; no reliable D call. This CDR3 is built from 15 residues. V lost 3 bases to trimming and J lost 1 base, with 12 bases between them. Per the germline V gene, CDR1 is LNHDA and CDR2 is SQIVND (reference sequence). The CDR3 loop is CASSMLGMGQETQYF. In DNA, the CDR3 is TGTGCCAGTAGTATGTTGGGGATGGGCCAAGAGACCCAGTACTTC.

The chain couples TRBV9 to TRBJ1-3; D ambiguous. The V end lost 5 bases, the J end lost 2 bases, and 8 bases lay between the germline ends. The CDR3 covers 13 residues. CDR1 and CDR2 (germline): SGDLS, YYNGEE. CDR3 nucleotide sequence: TGTGCCAGCAGTTTAGAACCTGGAAACACCATATATTTT. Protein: CASSLEPGNTIYF.

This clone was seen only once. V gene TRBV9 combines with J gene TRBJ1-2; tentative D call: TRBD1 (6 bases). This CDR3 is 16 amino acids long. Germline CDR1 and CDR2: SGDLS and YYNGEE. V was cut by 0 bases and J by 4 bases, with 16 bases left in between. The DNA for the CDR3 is TGTGCCAGCAGCGTAGCATCGGGGGCTGATAGCTATGGCTACACCTTC. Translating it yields CASSVASGADSYGYTF. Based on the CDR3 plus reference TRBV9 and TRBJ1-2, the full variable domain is DSGVTQTPKHLITATGQRVTLRCSPRSGDLSVYWYQQSLDQGLQFLIQYYNGEERAKGNILERFSAQQFPDLHSELNLSSLELGDSALYFCASSVASGADSYGYTFGSGTRLTVV.

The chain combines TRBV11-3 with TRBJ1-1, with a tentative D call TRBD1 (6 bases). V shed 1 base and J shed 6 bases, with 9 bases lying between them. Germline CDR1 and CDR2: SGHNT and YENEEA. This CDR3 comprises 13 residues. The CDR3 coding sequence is TGTGCCAGCAGCTTAGTCGGGGGCTCTGAAGCTTTCTTT. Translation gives CASSLVGGSEAFF.

CDR3 coding DNA: TGTGCCAGCAGTTCCCTGGAAGGGGGGAACACTGAAGCTTTCTTT. Amino acids: CASSSLEGGNTEAFF. The rearrangement links TRBV6-1 to TRBJ1-1; D perhaps matches TRBD1 (6 bases). CDR3 length: 15 residues. Trimming pared 5 bases from V and 1 base from J, leaving 14 bases between. Germline V lookup: CDR1 MNHNS, CDR2 SASEGT.